Each of the 7 T cell receptor beta chains below was sequenced from the same sample in a study of cytomegalovirus exposure and HLA in healthy donors. Amplification used 60 Vbeta primers and 13 Jbeta primers. Profiled with immunoSEQ multiplex PCR; TCRdb holds only in-frame clones, not every one. In the table there are some 200,000 clones, under 80% of which are singletons. The source material was PBMCs. These receptors all come from a girl aged 2-15 years in good health and CMV-seronegative.

The rearrangement links TRBV6-1 to TRBJ2-7; 7 nucleotides align to TRBD1. The germline CDR1 and CDR2 sequences are MNHNS and SASEGT. CDR3 length: 15 amino acids. J gave up 0 bases and V 3 bases, and 5 bases lay outside the gene matches. The CDR3 loop reads CASSDEYRGSYEQYF. CDR3 DNA: TGTGCCAGCAGTGATGAATACAGGGGCTCCTACGAGCAGTACTTC.

V and J are TRBV6-5 and TRBJ2-2, with a weak D call TRBD1 (6 bases). CDR3 length: 14 residues. Germline CDR1 reads MNHEY; CDR2 reads SVGAGI. Trimming cost V 5 bases and J 1 base, with 8 bases left between them. CDR3 loop: CASSPTGNTGELFF. The DNA of the CDR3 is TGTGCCAGCAGTCCGACAGGGAACACCGGGGAGCTGTTTTTT.

The V gene is TRBV27, the J gene TRBJ2-1, with 11 bases that match TRBD2. The V and J ends lost 5 bases and 8 bases, in that order; junction bases with no gene match: 8. In germline, CDR1 is MNHEY, CDR2 SMNVEV (reference sequence). The CDR3 consists of 15 residues. CDR3 protein: CASSIAGGPNHEQFF. The CDR3 region has the DNA TGTGCCAGCAGTATAGCGGGAGGGCCGAACCATGAGCAGTTCTTC.

The rearrangement links TRBV27 to TRBJ2-6, with 12 bases fitting TRBD1. CDR1 is MNHEY, CDR2 SMNVEV, per germline (reference sequence). V dropped 6 bases and J dropped 3; count of bases not matched to a gene: 6. This CDR3 spans 17 amino acids. This CDR3 is CASSTGTGGFGANVLTF. The DNA of the CDR3 is TGTGCCAGCAGCACTGGGACAGGGGGCTTTGGGGCCAACGTCCTGACTTTC. Full variable domain (rest looked up from reference TRBV27 and TRBJ2-6): EAQVTQNPRYLITVTGKKLTVTCSQNMNHEYMSWYRQDPGLGLRQIYYSMNVEVTDKGDVPEGYKVSRKEKRNFPLILESPSPNQTSLYFCASSTGTGGFGANVLTFGAGSRLTVL.

This chain uses TRBV5-6 with TRBJ1-5, with D possibly TRBD1 on 6 matching bases. The germline V and J ends were trimmed by 4 bases and 4 bases, with 15 bases remaining between them. There are 15 residues in the CDR3. CDR1 is SGHDT and CDR2 is YYEEEE in the germline V gene. In DNA form, the CDR3 reads TGTGCCAGCAGCCGGGGCCGGGACATGAATCAGCCCCAGCATTTT. Translation gives CASSRGRDMNQPQHF.

The chain couples TRBV6-1 to TRBJ1-4, with TRBD1 identical over 8 bases. The CDR3 runs to 14 residues. Germline values: CDR1 MNHNS, CDR2 SASEGT. Trimming removed 2 bases from V and 8 bases from J; junction bases left unmatched: 4. The CDR3 spells CASSERQGREKLFF. The DNA for the CDR3 is TGTGCCAGCAGTGAACGACAGGGGCGCGAAAAACTGTTTTTT.

This clone was counted a single time. The CDR3 nucleotides are TGTGCCAGCAGCCCAACACCGGGGGGGTACAATGAGCAGTTCTTC. This codes for CASSPTPGGYNEQFF. The chain couples TRBV6-5 to TRBJ2-1; 8 bases line up with TRBD2. Germline CDR1 is MNHEY and CDR2 is SVGAGI. The V and J ends lost 6 bases and 4 bases, in that order; junction bases with no gene match: 8. The CDR3 is 15 residues long.